The 11 T cell receptor beta chains listed next were all sequenced from one sample in a study of graft-versus-host responses after intestinal transplantation. Here immunoSEQ multiplex PCR was the method, and the copy in TCRdb shows in-frame clones only, minus some. Seen here are roughly 100,000 clones, approximately 94% observed once, and the top ten hold approximately 1%. Their antigen targets remain unknown. The specimen comprised unstimulated CD8+ T cells sorted from spleen or lymph node cells, sampled before intestinal transplant. The receptors were gathered from a human donor who received an intestinal transplant.

V gene TRBV4-1 combines with J gene TRBJ2-7; D call uncertain. The CDR3 extends over 14 amino acids. V was clipped by 1 base and J by 7 bases, with 14 bases between them. CDR1 and CDR2 from the germline V gene are MGHRA and YSYEKL. The chain's CDR3 is CASSQVGGPKEQYF. CDR3 coding DNA: TGCGCCAGCAGCCAAGTTGGCGGACCCAAGGAGCAGTACTTC.

The chain carries TRBV2 and TRBJ1-2, with D possibly being TRBD1 (5 bases). The CDR3 covers 15 residues. Germline V gene sequence: CDR1 SNHLY, CDR2 FYNNEI. The germline V and J ends were trimmed by 0 bases and 4 bases, with 12 bases remaining between them. The CDR3 DNA reads as TGTGCCAGCAGTGAAGCTCAGCAGGGAGGCTATGGCTACACCTTC. Its protein is CASSEAQQGGYGYTF. Supplemented by reference TRBV2 and TRBJ1-2, the full variable domain reads EPEVTQTPSHQVTQMGQEVILRCVPISNHLYFYWYRQILGQKVEFLVSFYNNEISEKSEIFDDQFSVERPDGSNFTLKIRSTKLEDSAMYFCASSEAQQGGYGYTFGSGTRLTVV.

The chain joins TRBV2 to TRBJ2-2; D tentatively reads TRBD1 or TRBD2 (5 bases each). The V end lost 8 bases, the J end lost 0 bases, and 10 bases lay between the germline ends. This CDR3 is 14 amino acids long. CDR1 SNHLY and CDR2 FYNNEI come from the germline V gene. For the CDR3, the DNA is TGTGCCAGCTTCCGGGACCCGAACACCGGGGAGCTGTTTTTT. It specifies CASFRDPNTGELFF. Full variable domain (outside the CDR3, taken from reference TRBV2 and TRBJ2-2): EPEVTQTPSHQVTQMGQEVILRCVPISNHLYFYWYRQILGQKVEFLVSFYNNEISEKSEIFDDQFSVERPDGSNFTLKIRSTKLEDSAMYFCASFRDPNTGELFFGEGSRLTVL.

The chain is built from TRBV30 and TRBJ2-7; 7 bases are shared with TRBD1. Trimming took 4 bases from V and 0 from J; bases not matched to a gene: 3. CDR3 length: 13 amino acids. Per germline, CDR1 GTSNPN and CDR2 SVGIG (reference sequence). CDR3 bases: TGTGCCTGGAAACAGGGGAGCTCCTACGAGCAGTACTTC. Translating it yields CAWKQGSSYEQYF.

The genes are TRBV4-1 and TRBJ2-6; no definite D call. Germline V gene sequence: CDR1 MGHRA, CDR2 YSYEKL. CDR3 length: 15 residues. The V end lost 1 base, the J end lost 0 bases, and 4 bases lay between the germline ends. CDR3 in amino acids: CASSQGFSGANVLTF. For the CDR3, the DNA is TGCGCCAGCAGCCAAGGGTTCTCTGGGGCCAACGTCCTGACTTTC.

The rearrangement links TRBV5-6 to TRBJ1-1, with D possibly TRBD1 on 5 matching bases. The CDR3 loop spans 12 amino acids. CDR1 and CDR2 from the germline V gene are SGHDT and YYEEEE. The V end lost 3 bases, the J end lost 4 bases, and 7 bases lay between the germline ends. The CDR3 DNA reads TGTGCCAGCAGCTGGGACCTCACTGAAGCTTTCTTT. Translated, it gives CASSWDLTEAFF. Together with reference TRBV5-6 and TRBJ1-1, the CDR3 gives the full variable domain: DAGVTQSPTHLIKTRGQQVTLRCSPKSGHDTVSWYQQALGQGPQFIFQYYEEEERQRGNFPDRFSGHQFPNYSSELNVNALLLGDSALYLCASSWDLTEAFFGQGTRLTVV.

The CDR3, as DNA: TGTGCCAGCAGCCCCAGACTAGCGGGGGCCGGGGAGCTGTTTTTT. This codes for CASSPRLAGAGELFF. V and J are TRBV7-9 and TRBJ2-2; 12 nucleotides line up with TRBD2. Germline V gene sequence: CDR1 SEHNR, CDR2 FQNEAQ (reference sequence). V trimming: 5 bases; J trimming: 6 bases; junction bases outside the gene matches: 4. This CDR3 contains 15 residues.

This chain uses TRBV19 with TRBJ2-7; D is undetermined. Germline values: CDR1 LNHDA, CDR2 SQIVND (reference sequence). V lost 6 bases, J lost 0 bases, and 9 bases lay in between. This CDR3 has 13 amino acids. CDR3 residues: CASSPRGSYEQYF. CDR3 DNA sequence: TGTGCCAGTAGCCCGCGTGGCTCCTACGAGCAGTACTTC.

This sequence joins TRBV27 and TRBJ1-1; no firm D call. The CDR3 length is 14 residues. In germline, CDR1 is MNHEY, CDR2 SMNVEV (reference sequence). Between the trimmed V and J ends, which lost 5 bases and 4 bases, there was a span of 14 bases. In DNA, the CDR3 is TGTGCCAGCAGTACGGACGGCCTACCCACTGAAGCTTTCTTT. Amino acids: CASSTDGLPTEAFF.

The gene calls are TRBV7-9 and TRBJ2-5; 8 bases line up with TRBD2. The germline V gene encodes CDR1 SEHNR and CDR2 FQNEAQ (reference sequence). This CDR3 is 16 amino acids long. V was clipped by 4 bases and J by 5 bases; unmatched bases: 12. Here the CDR3 reads CASSSGLVITAETQYF. DNA of the CDR3: TGTGCCAGCAGCTCGGGACTAGTCATTACTGCGGAGACCCAGTACTTC.

This clone was detected only once. The chain uses TRBV7-2 and TRBJ1-1; unclear D gene. The germline V gene encodes CDR1 SGHTA and CDR2 FQGNSA. The CDR3 length is 15 residues. With 5 bases removed from V and 1 base from J, the gap between germline ends came to 14 bases. The CDR3 DNA follows: TGTGCCAGCAGCATACCATATGAGGGGAACACTGAAGCTTTCTTT. It specifies CASSIPYEGNTEAFF.